The sequence of this T cell receptor beta chain was determined in a study of breast tumors, draining lymph nodes, adjacent tissues. This clonotype was recorded at least ten times. The target antigen is unknown. Per germline, CDR1 LGHNA and CDR2 YSLEER. V shed 0 bases, J shed 11 bases, and the junction held 6 bases outside the gene matches. This CDR3 is built from 14 residues. Axillary draining lymph nodes of breast cancer patients supplied the node samples. TCRdb redid the calling of the multiplex PCR reads with MiXCR, one entry per CDR3 protein. This sample has fewer than 200,000 distinct CDR3 sequences; 30% to 35% occur once, and the top ten carry around 4%. Notes on the study in general: That most tumor T cells come from lymph nodes remained unproven. Luminal-like breast cancer showed significantly higher tumor–nontumor repertoire similarity than basal-like. Compared with lymph nodes, tumors were less diverse; compared with nontumor tissue, more.

The rearrangement uses TRBV4-3 and TRBJ1-4, with 7 bases fitting TRBD1. Sequencing was performed on axillary lymph node tissue. The TCR was taken from a female donor with breast cancer. Some clones in this sample may be carry-over from other donors' samples. CDR3 DNA sequence: TGCGCCAGCAGCCAAGATTGGGTGACAGGGAAACTGTTTTTT. It encodes CASSQDWVTGKLFF.